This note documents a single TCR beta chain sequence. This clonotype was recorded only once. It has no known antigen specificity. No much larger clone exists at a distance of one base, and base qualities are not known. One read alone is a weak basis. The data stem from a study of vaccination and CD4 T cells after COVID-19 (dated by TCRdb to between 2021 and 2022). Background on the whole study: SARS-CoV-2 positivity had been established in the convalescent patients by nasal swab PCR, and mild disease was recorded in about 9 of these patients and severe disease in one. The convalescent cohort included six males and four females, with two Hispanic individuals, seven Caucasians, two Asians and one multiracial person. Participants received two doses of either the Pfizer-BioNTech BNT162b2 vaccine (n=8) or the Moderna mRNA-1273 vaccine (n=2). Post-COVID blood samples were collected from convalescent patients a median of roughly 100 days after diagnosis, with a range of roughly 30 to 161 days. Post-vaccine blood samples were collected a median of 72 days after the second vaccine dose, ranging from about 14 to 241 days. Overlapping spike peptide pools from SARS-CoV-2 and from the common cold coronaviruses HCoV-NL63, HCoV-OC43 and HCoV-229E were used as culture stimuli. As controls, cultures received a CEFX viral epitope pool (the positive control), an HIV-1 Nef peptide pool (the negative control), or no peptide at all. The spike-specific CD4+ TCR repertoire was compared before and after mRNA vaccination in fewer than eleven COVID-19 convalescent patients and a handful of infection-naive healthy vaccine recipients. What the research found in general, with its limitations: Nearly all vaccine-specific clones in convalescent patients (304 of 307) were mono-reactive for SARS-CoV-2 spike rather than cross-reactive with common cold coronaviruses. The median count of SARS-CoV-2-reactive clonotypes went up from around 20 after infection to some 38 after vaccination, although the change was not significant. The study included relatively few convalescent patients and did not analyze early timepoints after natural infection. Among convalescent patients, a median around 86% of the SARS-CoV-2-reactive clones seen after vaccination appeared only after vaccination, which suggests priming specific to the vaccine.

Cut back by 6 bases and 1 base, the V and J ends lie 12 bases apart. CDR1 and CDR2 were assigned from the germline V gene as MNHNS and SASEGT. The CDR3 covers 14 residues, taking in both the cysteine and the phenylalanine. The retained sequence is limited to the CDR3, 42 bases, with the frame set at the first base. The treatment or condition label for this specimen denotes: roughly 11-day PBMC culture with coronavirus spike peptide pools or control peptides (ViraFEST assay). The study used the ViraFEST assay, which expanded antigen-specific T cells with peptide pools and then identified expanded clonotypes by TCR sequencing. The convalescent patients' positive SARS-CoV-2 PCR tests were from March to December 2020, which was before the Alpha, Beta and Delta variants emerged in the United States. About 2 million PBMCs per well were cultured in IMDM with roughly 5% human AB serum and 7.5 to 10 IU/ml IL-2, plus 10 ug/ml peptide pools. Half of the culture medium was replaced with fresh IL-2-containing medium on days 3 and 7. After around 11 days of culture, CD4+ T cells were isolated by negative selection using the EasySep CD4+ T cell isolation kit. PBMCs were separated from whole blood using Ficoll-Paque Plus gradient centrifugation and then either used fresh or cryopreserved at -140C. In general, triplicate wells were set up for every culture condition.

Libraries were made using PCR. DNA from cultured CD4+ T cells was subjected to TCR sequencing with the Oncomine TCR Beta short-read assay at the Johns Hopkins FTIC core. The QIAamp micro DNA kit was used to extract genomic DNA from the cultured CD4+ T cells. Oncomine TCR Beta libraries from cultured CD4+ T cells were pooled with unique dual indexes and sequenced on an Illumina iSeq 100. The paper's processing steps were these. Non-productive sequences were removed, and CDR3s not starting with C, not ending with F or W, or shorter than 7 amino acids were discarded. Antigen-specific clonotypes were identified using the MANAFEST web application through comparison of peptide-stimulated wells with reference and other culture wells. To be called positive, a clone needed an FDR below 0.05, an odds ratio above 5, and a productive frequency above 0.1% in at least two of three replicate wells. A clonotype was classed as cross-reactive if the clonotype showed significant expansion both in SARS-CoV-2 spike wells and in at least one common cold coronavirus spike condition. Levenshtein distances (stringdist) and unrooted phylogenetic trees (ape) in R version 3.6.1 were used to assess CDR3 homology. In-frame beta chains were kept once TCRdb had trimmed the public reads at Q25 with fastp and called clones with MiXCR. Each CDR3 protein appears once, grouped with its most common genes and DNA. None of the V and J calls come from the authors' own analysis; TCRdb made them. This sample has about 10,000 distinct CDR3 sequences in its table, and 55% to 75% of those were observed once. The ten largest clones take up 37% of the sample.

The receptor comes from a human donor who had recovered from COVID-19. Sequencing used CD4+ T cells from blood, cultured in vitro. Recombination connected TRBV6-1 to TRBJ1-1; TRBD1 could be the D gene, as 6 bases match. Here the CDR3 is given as CASRPPGQNTEAFF. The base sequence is TGTGCCAGCAGACCGCCGGGACAGAACACTGAAGCTTTCTTT.